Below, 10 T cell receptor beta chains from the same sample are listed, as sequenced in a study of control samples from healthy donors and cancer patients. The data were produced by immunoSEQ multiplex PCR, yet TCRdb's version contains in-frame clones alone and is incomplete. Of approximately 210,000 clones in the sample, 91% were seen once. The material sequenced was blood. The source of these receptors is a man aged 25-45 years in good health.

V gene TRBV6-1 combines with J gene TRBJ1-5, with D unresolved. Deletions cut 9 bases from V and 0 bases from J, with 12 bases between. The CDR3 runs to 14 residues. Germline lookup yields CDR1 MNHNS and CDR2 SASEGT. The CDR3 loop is CASSQSYSNQPQHF. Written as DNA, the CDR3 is TGTGCCAGTTCCCAGAGTTATAGCAATCAGCCCCAGCATTTT.

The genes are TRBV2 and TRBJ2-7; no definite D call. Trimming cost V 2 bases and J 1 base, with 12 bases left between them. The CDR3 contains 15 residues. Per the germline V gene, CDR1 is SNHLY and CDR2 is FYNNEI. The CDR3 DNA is TGTGCCAGCAGTGAACTAACACAGAGGTCCTACGAGCAGTACTTC. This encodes CASSELTQRSYEQYF.

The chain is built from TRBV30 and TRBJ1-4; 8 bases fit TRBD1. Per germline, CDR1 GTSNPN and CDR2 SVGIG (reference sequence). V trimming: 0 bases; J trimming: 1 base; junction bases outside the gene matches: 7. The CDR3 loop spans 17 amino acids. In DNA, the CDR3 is TGTGCCTGGAGTGTACCGGGCAGGGGGCGAACTAATGAAAAACTGTTTTTT. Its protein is CAWSVPGRGRTNEKLFF.

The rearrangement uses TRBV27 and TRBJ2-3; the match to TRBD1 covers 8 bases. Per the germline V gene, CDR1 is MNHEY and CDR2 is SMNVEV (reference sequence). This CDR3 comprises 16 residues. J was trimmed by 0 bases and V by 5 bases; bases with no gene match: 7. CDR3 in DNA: TGTGCCAGCAGTCAGGGGGCCCTACGCAGCACAGATACGCAGTATTTT. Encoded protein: CASSQGALRSTDTQYF.

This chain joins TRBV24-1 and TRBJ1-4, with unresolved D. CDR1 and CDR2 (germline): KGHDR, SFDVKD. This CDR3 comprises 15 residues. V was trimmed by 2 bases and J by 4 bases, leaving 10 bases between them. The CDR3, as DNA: TGTGCCACCAGTGATTCAACAGCGTATAATGAAAAACTGTTTTTT. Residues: CATSDSTAYNEKLFF.

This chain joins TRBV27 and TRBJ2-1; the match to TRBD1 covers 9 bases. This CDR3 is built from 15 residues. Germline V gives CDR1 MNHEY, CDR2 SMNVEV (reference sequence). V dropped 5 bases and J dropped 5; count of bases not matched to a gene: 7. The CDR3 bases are TGTGCCAGCAGTCCATATCGGACAGGGGACAATGAGCAGTTCTTC. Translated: CASSPYRTGDNEQFF.

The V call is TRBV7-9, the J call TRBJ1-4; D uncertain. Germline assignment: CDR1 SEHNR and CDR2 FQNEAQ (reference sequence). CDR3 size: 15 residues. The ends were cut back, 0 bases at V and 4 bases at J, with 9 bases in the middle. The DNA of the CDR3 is TGTGCCAGCAGCTTAGCGAGCGGGCTTAATGAAAAACTGTTTTTT. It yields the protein CASSLASGLNEKLFF.

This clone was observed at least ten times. CDR3 coding DNA: TGTGCCAGCAGCGTAGAACAGACGGGCAACTATGGCTACACCTTC. Translating gives CASSVEQTGNYGYTF. The rearrangement links TRBV9 to TRBJ1-2, with D uncertain. This CDR3 has 15 amino acids. V was cut by 0 bases and J by 2 bases, with 11 bases left in between. Germline assignment: CDR1 SGDLS and CDR2 YYNGEE.

This CDR3 reads CAWGGIVEAFF. In DNA, the CDR3 is TGTGCCTGGGGAGGAATAGTTGAAGCTTTCTTT. This chain uses TRBV30 with TRBJ1-1, with D hard to call. Between the trimmed V and J ends, which lost 5 bases and 7 bases, there was a span of 11 bases. This CDR3 spans 11 amino acids. Germline V gene data show CDR1 as GTSNPN and CDR2 as SVGIG (reference sequence).

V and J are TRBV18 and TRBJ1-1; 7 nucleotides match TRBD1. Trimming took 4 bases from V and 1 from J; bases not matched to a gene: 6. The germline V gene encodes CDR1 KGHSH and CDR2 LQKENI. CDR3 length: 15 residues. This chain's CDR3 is CASSQRTGRNTEAFF. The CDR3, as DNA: TGTGCCAGCTCACAACGGACAGGTCGGAACACTGAAGCTTTCTTT. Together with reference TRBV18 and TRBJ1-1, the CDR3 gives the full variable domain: NAGVMQNPRHLVRRRGQEARLRCSPMKGHSHVYWYRQLPEEGLKFMVYLQKENIIDESGMPKERFSAEFPKEGPSILRIQQVVRGDSAAYFCASSQRTGRNTEAFFGQGTRLTVV.